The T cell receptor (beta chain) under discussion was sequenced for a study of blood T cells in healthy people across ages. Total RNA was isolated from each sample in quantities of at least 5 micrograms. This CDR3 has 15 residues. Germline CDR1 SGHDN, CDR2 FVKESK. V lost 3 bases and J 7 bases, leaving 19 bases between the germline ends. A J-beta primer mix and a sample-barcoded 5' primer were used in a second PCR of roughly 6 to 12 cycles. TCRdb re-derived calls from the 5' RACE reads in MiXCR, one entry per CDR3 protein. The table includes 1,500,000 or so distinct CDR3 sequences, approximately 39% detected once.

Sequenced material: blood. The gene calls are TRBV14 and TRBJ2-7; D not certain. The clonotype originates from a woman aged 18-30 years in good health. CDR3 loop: CASSQGPPAYNEQYF. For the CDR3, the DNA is TGTGCCAGCAGCCAGGGCCCTCCGGCCTACAATGAGCAGTACTTC.